The 10 T cell receptor beta chains below come from one sample, sequenced in a study of blood T cells in healthy people across ages. PCR was performed a second time for roughly 7 to 11 cycles using a sample-barcoded 5' primer and a J-beta primer mix. TCRdb independently ran MiXCR on the 5' RACE reads; one entry per CDR3 protein. Of 380,000 or so distinct CDR3 sequences in the sample, roughly half were seen once. The sample was blood. These receptors all stem from a man between 60 and 75 years old in good health.

V usage is TRBV5-1 and J usage is TRBJ2-1; 8 positions agree with TRBD2. The CDR3 totals 15 residues. The germline V gene encodes CDR1 SGHRS and CDR2 YFSETQ. With 4 bases clipped from V and 3 bases from J, the junction kept 6 bases outside the gene matches. CDR3 bases: TGCGCCAGCAGCCTACTAGCGGAAAACTACAATGAGCAGTTCTTC. This codes for CASSLLAENYNEQFF.

This clonotype has only a few counts. The chain combines TRBV4-2 with TRBJ1-5; unclear D gene. Trimming took 0 bases from V and 7 from J, leaving 7 bases between them. Looked up from germline, CDR1 is LGHNA and CDR2 is YNFKEQ. This CDR3 is 13 amino acids long. In DNA form, the CDR3 reads TGTGCCAGCAGCCAAGAATGGGGACAGCCCCAGCATTTT. This sequence encodes CASSQEWGQPQHF.

The chain recombines TRBV20-1 with TRBJ2-1, with D possibly TRBD2 on 7 matching bases. CDR3 length equals 12 residues. Trimming stripped 7 bases from V and 8 bases from J, with 15 bases between. Germline V gives CDR1 DFQATT, CDR2 SNEGSKA (reference sequence). The CDR3 sequence: CSGGGQGDEQFF. The CDR3 region has the DNA TGCAGTGGGGGGGGGCAGGGCGATGAGCAGTTCTTC.

This rearrangement joins TRBV9 to TRBJ2-1; no clear D gene. This CDR3 contains 15 residues. Trimming stripped 0 bases from V and 4 bases from J, with 11 bases between. The V gene's germline CDR1 is SGDLS and CDR2 YYNGEE. The CDR3 here is CASSVARGSYNEQFF. Written as DNA, the CDR3 is TGTGCCAGCAGCGTAGCTCGTGGGTCATACAATGAGCAGTTCTTC. Full variable domain (missing parts from reference TRBV9 and TRBJ2-1): DSGVTQTPKHLITATGQRVTLRCSPRSGDLSVYWYQQSLDQGLQFLIQYYNGEERAKGNILERFSAQQFPDLHSELNLSSLELGDSALYFCASSVARGSYNEQFFGPGTRLTVL.

This clonotype appeared a single time. The chain has TRBV28 and TRBJ1-2; D is unresolved. Germline V gene sequence: CDR1 MDHEN, CDR2 SYDVKM. V was trimmed by 7 bases and J by 2 bases, leaving 5 bases between them. This CDR3 is 11 amino acids long. CDR3 sequence: CASTENYGYTF. The CDR3 DNA reads TGTGCCAGCACAGAGAACTATGGCTACACCTTC.

V usage is TRBV20-1 and J usage is TRBJ2-3, with D uncertain. The CDR3 is 13 amino acids. With 6 bases removed from V and 6 bases from J, the gap between germline ends came to 16 bases. Germline V CDR1 and CDR2: DFQATT, SNEGSKA (reference sequence). The CDR3 nucleotides read TGCAGTGCCCGACATGTATCTATTGATACGCAGTATTTT. Its translation is CSARHVSIDTQYF.

A few counts support this clonotype. The chain employs TRBV28 and TRBJ2-1; tentative D call: TRBD1 (5 bases). Germline assignment: CDR1 MDHEN and CDR2 SYDVKM. Trimming pared 5 bases from V and 13 bases from J, leaving 12 bases between. CDR3 length: 11 amino acids. The CDR3 region is CASSLRQIQFF. The CDR3 DNA reads TGTGCCAGCAGTCTTCGACAGATCCAGTTCTTC.

This chain joins TRBV20-1 and TRBJ2-3; 7 bases match TRBD2. J gave up 4 bases and V 1 base, and 8 bases lay outside the gene matches. Germline CDR1 DFQATT, CDR2 SNEGSKA (reference sequence). CDR3 length: 15 residues. The CDR3 nucleotides are TGCAGTGCTAGAGGGCAGACTAGCCTGGCAGATACGCAGTATTTT. This codes for CSARGQTSLADTQYF.

This chain joins TRBV13 and TRBJ2-7; no clear D gene. Germline lookup yields CDR1 PRHDT and CDR2 FYEKMQ (reference sequence). The length of the CDR3 is 15 residues. Deletions cut 4 bases from V and 2 bases from J, with 15 bases between. This chain's CDR3 is CASSSSGVRPYEQYF. In nucleotides, the CDR3 is TGTGCCAGCAGCTCCTCAGGAGTTCGGCCCTACGAGCAGTACTTC.

The chain combines TRBV28 with TRBJ2-5; D might be TRBD2 (6 bases). CDR1 and CDR2 (germline): MDHEN, SYDVKM. V was cut by 5 bases and J by 4 bases, with 17 bases left in between. This CDR3 spans 15 amino acids. DNA of the CDR3: TGTGCCAGCAGTGACTTTGCCGGGACTCGAGAGACCCAGTACTTC. Protein sequence: CASSDFAGTRETQYF.